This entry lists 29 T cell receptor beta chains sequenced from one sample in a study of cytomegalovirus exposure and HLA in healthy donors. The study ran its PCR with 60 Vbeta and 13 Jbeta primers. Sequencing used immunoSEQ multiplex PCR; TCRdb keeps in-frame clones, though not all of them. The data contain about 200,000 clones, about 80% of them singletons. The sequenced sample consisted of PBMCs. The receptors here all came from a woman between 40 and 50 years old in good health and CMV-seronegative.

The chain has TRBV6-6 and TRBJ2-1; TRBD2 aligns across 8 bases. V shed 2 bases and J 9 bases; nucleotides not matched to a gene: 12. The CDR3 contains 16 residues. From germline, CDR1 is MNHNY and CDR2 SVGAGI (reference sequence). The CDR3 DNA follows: TGTGCCAGCAGTTACGGTTCGGGGGGGAAGGGGAGTGAGCAGTTCTTC. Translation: CASSYGSGGKGSEQFF.

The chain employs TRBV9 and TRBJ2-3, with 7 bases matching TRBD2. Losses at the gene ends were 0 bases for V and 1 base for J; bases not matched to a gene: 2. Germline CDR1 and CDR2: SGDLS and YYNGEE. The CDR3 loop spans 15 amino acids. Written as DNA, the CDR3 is TGTGCCAGCAGCGTAGATGCGGGGGGCACAGATACGCAGTATTTT. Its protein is CASSVDAGGTDTQYF.

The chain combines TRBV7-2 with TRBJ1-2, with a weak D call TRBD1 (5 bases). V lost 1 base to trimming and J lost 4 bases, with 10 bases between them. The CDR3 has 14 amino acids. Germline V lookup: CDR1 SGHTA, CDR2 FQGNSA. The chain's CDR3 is CASSLGGSRYGYTF. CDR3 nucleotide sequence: TGTGCCAGCAGCTTAGGGGGCAGCCGCTATGGCTACACCTTC. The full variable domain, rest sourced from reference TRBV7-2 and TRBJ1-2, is GAGVSQSPSNKVTEKGKDVELRCDPISGHTALYWYRQSLGQGLEFLIYFQGNSAPDKSGLPSDRFSAERTGGSVSTLTIQRTQQEDSAVYLCASSLGGSRYGYTFGSGTRLTVV.

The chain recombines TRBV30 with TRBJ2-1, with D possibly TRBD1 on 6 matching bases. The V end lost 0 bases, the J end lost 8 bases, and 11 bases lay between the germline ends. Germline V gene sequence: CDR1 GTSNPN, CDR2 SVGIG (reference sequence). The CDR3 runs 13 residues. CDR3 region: CAWSVLQGYEQFF. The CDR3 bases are TGTGCCTGGAGTGTACTGCAGGGGTATGAGCAGTTCTTC. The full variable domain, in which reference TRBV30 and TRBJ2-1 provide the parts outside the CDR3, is SQTIHQWPATLVQPVGSPLSLECTVEGTSNPNLYWYRQAAGRGLQLLFYSVGIGQISSEVPQNLSASRPQDRQFILSSKKLLLSDSGFYLCAWSVLQGYEQFFGPGTRLTVL.

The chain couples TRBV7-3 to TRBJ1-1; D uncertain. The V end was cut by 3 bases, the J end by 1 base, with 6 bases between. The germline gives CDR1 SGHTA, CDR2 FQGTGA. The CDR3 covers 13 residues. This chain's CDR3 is CASSFQANTEAFF. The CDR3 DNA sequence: TGTGCCAGCAGCTTTCAGGCGAACACTGAAGCTTTCTTT.

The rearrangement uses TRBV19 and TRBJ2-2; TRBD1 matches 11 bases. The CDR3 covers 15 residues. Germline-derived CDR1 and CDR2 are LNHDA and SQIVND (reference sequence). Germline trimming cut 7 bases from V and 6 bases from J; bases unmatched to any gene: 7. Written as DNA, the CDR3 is TGTGCCAGTACCCCGGGACAGGGGGTATCCGGGGAGCTGTTTTTT. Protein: CASTPGQGVSGELFF.

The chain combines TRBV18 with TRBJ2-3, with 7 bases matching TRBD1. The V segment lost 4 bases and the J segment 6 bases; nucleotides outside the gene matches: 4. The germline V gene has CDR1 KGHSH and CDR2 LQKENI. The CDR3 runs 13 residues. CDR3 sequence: CASSRLQGDTQYF. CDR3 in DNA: TGTGCCAGCTCACGCTTACAGGGGGATACGCAGTATTTT.

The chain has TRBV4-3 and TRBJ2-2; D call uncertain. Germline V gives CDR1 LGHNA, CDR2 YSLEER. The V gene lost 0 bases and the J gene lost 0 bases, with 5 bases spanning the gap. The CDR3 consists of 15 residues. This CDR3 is CASSQDPTNTGELFF. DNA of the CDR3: TGCGCCAGCAGCCAAGATCCCACGAACACCGGGGAGCTGTTTTTT.

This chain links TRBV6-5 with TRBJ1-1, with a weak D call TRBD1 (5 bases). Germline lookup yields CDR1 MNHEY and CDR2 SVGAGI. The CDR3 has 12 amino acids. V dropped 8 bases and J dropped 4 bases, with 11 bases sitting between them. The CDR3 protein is CASQGVGTEAFF. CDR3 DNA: TGTGCCAGCCAGGGTGTAGGCACTGAAGCTTTCTTT.

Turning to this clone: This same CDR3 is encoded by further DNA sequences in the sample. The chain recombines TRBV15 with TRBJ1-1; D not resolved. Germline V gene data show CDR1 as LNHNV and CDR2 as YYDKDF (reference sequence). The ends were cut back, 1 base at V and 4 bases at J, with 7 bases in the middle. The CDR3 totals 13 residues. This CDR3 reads CATSRGGSTEAFF. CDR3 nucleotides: TGTGCCACCAGCAGAGGAGGGAGCACTGAAGCTTTCTTT.

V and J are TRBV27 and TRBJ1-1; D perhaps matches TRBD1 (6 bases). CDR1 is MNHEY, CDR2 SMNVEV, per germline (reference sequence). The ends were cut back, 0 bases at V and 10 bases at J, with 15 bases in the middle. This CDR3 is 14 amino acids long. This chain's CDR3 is CASSLSRDIFVAFF. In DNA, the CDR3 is TGTGCCAGCAGTTTATCCCGGGACATATTCGTAGCTTTCTTT.

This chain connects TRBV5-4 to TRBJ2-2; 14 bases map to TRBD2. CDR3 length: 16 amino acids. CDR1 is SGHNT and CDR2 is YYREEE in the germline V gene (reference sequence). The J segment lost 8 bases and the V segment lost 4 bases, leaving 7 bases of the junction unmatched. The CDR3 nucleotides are TGTGCCAGCAGCAGGGGACTAGCGGGAGCGCTGGGGGAGCTGTTTTTT. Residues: CASSRGLAGALGELFF.

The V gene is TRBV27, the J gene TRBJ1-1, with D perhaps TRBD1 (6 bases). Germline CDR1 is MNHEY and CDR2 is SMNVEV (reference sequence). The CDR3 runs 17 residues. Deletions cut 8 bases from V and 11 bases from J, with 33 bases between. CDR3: CASAPRLGRTDGGAAFF. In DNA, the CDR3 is TGTGCCAGCGCCCCCCGGCTGGGACGCACAGACGGGGGGGCGGCTTTCTTT.

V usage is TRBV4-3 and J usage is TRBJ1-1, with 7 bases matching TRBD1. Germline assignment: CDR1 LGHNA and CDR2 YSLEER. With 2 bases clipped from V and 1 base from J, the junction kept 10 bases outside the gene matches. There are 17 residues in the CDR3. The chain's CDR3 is CASSQNPVTGENTEAFF. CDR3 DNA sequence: TGCGCCAGCAGCCAAAACCCCGTTACAGGGGAGAACACTGAAGCTTTCTTT.

CDR3 residues: CASSLALINTEAFF. CDR3 nucleotide sequence: TGTGCCAGCAGCTTGGCCCTCATAAACACTGAAGCTTTCTTT. V is TRBV11-3 and J is TRBJ1-1; no firm D call. The CDR3 loop spans 14 amino acids. V lost 3 bases, J lost 2 bases, and 10 bases lay in between. The germline V gene encodes CDR1 SGHNT and CDR2 YENEEA.

CDR3 amino acids: CASSWGTGANTGELFF. CDR3 DNA: TGCGCCAGCAGCTGGGGGACAGGCGCGAACACCGGGGAGCTGTTTTTT. The gene calls are TRBV5-1 and TRBJ2-2; 8 bases fit TRBD1. Germline CDR1 and CDR2: SGHRS and YFSETQ. The CDR3 totals 16 residues. V shed 3 bases and J 0 bases; nucleotides not matched to a gene: 4.

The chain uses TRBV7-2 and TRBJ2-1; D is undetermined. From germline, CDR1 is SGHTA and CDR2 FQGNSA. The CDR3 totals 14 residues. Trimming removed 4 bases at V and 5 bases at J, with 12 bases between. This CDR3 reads CASSSWSSNNEQFF. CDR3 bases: TGTGCCAGCAGCTCCTGGTCCTCTAACAATGAGCAGTTCTTC.

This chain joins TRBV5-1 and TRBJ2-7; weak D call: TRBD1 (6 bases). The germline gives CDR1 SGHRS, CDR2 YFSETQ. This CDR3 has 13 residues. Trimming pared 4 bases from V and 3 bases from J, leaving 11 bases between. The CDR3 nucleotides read TGCGCCAGCAGCCCCGGGACATTCTACGAGCAGTACTTC. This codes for CASSPGTFYEQYF.

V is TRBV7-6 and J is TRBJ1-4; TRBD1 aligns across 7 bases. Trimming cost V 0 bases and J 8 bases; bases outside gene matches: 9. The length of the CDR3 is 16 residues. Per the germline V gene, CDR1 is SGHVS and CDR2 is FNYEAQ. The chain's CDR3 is CASSLATGVRREKLFF. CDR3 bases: TGTGCCAGCAGCTTAGCTACAGGGGTCCGGCGGGAAAAACTGTTTTTT.

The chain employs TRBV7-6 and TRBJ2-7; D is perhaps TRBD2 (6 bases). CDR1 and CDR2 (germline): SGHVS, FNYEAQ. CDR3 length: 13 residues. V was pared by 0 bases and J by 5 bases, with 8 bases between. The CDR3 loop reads CASSLAEGDEQYV. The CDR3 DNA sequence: TGTGCCAGCAGCTTAGCGGAGGGTGACGAGCAGTACGTC.

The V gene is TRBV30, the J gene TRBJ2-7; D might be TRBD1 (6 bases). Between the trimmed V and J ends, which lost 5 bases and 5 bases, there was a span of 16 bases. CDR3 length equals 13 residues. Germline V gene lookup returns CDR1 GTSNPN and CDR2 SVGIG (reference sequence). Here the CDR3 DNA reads TGTGCCTGGCACCGGGACATCGGCAACGAGCAGTACGTC. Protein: CAWHRDIGNEQYV.

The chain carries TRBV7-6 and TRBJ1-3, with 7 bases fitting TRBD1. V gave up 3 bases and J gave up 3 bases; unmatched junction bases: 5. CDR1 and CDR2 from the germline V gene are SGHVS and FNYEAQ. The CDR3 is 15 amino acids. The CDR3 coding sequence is TGTGCCAGCAGCTTGGAGGGGGCGCTTGGAAACACCATATATTTT. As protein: CASSLEGALGNTIYF. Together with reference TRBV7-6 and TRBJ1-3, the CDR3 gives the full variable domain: GAGVSQSPRYKVTKRGQDVALRCDPISGHVSLYWYRQALGQGPEFLTYFNYEAQQDKSGLPNDRFSAERPEGSISTLTIQRTEQRDSAMYRCASSLEGALGNTIYFGEGSWLTVV.

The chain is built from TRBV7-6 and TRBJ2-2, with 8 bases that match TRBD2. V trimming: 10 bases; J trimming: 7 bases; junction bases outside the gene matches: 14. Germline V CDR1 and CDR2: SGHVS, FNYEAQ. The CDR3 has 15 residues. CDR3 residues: CATQNFGGASGELFF. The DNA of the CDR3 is TGTGCCACCCAAAATTTCGGGGGGGCGAGCGGGGAGCTGTTTTTT.

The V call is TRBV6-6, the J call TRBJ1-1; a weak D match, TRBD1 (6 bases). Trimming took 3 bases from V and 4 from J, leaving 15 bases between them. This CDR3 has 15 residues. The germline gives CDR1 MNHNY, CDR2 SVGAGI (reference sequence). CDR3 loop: CASSYGEGEGTEAFF. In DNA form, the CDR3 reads TGTGCCAGCAGTTATGGGGAGGGGGAGGGCACTGAAGCTTTCTTT.

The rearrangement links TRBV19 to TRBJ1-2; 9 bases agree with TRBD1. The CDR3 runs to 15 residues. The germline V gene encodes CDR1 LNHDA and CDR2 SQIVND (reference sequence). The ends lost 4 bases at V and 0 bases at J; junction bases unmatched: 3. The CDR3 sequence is CASSKGQGANYGYTF. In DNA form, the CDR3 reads TGTGCCAGTAGTAAGGGACAGGGAGCTAACTATGGCTACACCTTC.

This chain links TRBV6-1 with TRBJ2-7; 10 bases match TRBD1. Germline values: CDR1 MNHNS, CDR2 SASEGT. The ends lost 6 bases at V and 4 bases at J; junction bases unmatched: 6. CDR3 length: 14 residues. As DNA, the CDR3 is TGTGCCAGCAGGACAGGGGGCGGTCTTTACGAGCAGTACGTC. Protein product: CASRTGGGLYEQYV.

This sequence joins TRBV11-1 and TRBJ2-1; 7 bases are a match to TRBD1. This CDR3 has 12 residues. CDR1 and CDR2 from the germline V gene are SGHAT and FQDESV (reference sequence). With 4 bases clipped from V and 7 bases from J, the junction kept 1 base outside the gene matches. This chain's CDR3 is CASSSQGNEQFF. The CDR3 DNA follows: TGTGCCAGCAGCTCACAGGGGAATGAGCAGTTCTTC.

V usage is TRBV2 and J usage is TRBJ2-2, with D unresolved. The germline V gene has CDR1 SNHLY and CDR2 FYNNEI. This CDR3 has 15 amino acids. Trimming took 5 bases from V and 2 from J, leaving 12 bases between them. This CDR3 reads CASSSDDLNTGELFF. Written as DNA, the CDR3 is TGTGCCAGCAGTAGCGACGATCTAAACACCGGGGAGCTGTTTTTT.

CDR3 DNA sequence: TGTGCCTGGGGAGACAGGGATGAAGCTTTCTTT. Its protein product is CAWGDRDEAFF. This chain links TRBV30 with TRBJ1-1; 7 bases line up with TRBD1. There are 11 residues in the CDR3. The V and J ends lost 5 bases and 7 bases, in that order; junction bases with no gene match: 4. From germline, CDR1 is GTSNPN and CDR2 SVGIG (reference sequence).